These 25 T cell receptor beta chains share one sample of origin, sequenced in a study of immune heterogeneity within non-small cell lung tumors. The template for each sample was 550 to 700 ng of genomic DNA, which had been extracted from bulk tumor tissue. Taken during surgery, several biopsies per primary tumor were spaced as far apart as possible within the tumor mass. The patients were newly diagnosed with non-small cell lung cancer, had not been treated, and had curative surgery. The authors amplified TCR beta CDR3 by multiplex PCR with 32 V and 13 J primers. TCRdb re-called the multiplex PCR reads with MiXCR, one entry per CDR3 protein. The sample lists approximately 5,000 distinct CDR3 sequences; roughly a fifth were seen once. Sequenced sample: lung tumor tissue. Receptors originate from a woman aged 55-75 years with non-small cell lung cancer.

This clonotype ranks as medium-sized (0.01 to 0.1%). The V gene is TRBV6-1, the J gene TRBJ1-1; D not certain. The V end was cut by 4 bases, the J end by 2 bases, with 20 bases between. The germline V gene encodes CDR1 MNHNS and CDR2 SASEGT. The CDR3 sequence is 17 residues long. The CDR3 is CASSVYVWTGDNTEAFF. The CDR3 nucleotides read TGTGCCAGCAGTGTGTATGTCTGGACTGGGGATAACACTGAAGCTTTCTTT.

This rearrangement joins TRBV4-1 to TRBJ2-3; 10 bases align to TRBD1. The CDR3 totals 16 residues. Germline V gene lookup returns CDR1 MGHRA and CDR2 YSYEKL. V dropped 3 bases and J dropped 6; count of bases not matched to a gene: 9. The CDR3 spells CASSQARDRGSDTQYF. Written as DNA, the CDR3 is TGCGCCAGCAGCCAGGCTCGGGACAGGGGTTCTGATACGCAGTATTTT.

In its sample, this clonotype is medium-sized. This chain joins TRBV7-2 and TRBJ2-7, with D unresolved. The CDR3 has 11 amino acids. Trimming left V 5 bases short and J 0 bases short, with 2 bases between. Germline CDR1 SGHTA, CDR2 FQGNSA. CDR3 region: CASSISYEQYF. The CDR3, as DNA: TGTGCCAGCAGCATCTCCTACGAGCAGTACTTC.

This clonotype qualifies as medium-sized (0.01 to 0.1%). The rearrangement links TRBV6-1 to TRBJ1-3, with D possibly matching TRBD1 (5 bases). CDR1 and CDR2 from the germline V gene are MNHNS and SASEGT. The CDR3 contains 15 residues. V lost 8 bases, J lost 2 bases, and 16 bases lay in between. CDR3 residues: CASRASGATGNTIYF. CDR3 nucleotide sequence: TGTGCCAGCCGGGCTAGTGGGGCCACTGGAAACACCATATATTTT.

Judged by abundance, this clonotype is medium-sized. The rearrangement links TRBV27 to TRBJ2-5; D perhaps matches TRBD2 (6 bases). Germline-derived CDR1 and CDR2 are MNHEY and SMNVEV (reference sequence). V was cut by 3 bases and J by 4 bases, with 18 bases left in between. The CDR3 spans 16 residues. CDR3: CASSLLLPGGGETQYF. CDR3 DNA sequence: TGTGCCAGCAGTTTGCTTCTCCCCGGGGGAGGAGAGACCCAGTACTTC.

Here the CDR3 DNA reads TGTGCCAGCACCGGATACTACAGGGGGAACACTGAAGCTTTCTTT. Amino acid sequence: CASTGYYRGNTEAFF. V gene TRBV25-1 combines with J gene TRBJ1-1; TRBD1 matches 7 bases. The CDR3 contains 15 residues. Trimming at V came to 7 bases and at J to 1 base, leaving 9 bases not matched to a gene. CDR1 and CDR2 from the germline V gene are MGHDK and SYGVNS. Together with reference TRBV25-1 and TRBJ1-1, the CDR3 gives the full variable domain: EADIYQTPRYLVIGTGKKITLECSQTMGHDKMYWYQQDPGMELHLIHYSYGVNSTEKGDLSSESTVSRIRTEHFPLTLESARPSHTSQYLCASTGYYRGNTEAFFGQGTRLTVV.

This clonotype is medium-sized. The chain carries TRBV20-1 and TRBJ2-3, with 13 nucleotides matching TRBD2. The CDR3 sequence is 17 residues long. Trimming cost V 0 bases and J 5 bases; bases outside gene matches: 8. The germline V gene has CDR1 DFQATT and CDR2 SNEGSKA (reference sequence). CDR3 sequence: CSARDLLAGGFKDTQYF. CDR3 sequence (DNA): TGCAGTGCTAGAGATCTACTAGCGGGAGGGTTTAAAGATACGCAGTATTTT.

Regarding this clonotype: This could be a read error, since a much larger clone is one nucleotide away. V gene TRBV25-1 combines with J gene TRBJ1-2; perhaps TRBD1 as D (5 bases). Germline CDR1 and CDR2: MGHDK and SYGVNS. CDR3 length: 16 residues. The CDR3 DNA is TGTTCCAGCAGTGAATATATCCTCAGGGCGGGTTATGGCTACACCTTC. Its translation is CSSSEYILRAGYGYTF.

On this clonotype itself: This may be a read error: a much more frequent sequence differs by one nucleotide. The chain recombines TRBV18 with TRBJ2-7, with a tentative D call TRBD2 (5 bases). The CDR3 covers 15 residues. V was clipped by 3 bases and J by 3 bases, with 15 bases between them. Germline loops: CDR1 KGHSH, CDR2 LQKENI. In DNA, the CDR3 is TGTGCCAGCTCACCGGGAGAGGTTTGGAGCTACGAGCAGTACTTC. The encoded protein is CASSPGEVWSYEQYF.

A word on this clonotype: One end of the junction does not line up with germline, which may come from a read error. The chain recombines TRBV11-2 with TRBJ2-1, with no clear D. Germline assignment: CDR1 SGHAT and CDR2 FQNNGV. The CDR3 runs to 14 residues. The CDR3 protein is CAISPITTRNEQFF. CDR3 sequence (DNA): TGTGCCATCAGCCCCATTACGACGAGGAATGAGCAGTTCTTC.

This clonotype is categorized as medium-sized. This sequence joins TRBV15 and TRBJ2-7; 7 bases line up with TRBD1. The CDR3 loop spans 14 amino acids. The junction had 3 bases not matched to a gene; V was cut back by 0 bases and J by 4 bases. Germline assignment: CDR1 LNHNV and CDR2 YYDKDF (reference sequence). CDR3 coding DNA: TGTGCCACCAGCAGAGACGACAGGGCTTACGAGCAGTACTTC. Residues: CATSRDDRAYEQYF. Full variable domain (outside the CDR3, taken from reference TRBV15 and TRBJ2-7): DAMVIQNPRYQVTQFGKPVTLSCSQTLNHNVMYWYQQKSSQAPKLLFHYYDKDFNNEADTPDNFQSRRPNTSFCFLDIRSPGLGDTAMYLCATSRDDRAYEQYFGPGTRLTVT.

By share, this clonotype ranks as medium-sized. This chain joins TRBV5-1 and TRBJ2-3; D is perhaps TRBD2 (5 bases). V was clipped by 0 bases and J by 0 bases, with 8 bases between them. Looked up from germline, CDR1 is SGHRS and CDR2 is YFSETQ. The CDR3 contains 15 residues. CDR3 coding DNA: TGCGCCAGCAGCTTGGAGCAGCGGAGCACAGATACGCAGTATTTT. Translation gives CASSLEQRSTDTQYF.

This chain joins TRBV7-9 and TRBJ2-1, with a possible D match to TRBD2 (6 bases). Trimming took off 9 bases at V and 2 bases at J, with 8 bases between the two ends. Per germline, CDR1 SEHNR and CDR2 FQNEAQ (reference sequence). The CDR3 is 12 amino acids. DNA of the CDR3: TGTGCCAGGGAGGGGCCCTACAATGAGCAGTTCTTC. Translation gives CAREGPYNEQFF. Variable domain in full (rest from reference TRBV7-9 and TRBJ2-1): DTGVSQNPRHKITKRGQNVTFRCDPISEHNRLYWYRQTLGQGPEFLTYFQNEAQLEKSRLLSDRFSAERPKGSFSTLEIQRTEQGDSAMYLCAREGPYNEQFFGPGTRLTVL.

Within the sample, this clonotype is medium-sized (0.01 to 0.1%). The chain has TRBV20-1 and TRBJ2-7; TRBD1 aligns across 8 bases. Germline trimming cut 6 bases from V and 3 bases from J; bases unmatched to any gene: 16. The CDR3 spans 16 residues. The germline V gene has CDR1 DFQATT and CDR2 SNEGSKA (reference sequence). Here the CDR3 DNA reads TGCAGTGCCCGCGACCCCTCCCACACAGGGGGCTACGAGCAGTACTTC. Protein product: CSARDPSHTGGYEQYF.

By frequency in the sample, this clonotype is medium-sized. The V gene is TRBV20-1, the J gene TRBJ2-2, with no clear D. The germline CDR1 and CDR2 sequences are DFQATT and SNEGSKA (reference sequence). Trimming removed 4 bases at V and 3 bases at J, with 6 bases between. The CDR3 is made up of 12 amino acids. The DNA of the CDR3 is TGCAGTGCTACTACGGACACCGGGGAGCTGTTTTTT. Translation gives CSATTDTGELFF.

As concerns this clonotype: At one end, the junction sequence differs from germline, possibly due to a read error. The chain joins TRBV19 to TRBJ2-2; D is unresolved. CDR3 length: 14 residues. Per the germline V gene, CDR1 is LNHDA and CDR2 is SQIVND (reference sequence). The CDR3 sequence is CATTFQKNTRELFF. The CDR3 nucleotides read TGTGCCACCACCTTTCAAAAGAACACCAGGGAGCTGTTTTTT.

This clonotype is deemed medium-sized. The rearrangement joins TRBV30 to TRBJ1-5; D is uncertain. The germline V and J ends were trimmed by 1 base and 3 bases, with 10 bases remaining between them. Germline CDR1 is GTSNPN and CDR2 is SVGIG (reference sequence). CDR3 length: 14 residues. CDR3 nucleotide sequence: TGTGCCTGGAGTGGGAAAACAGACAATCAGCCCCAGCATTTT. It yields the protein CAWSGKTDNQPQHF.

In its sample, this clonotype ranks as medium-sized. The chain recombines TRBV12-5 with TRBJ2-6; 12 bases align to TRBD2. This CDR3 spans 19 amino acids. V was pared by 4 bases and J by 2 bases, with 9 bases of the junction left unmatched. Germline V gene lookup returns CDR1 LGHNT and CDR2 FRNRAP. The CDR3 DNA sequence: TGTGCTAGTGGTTGGCTCCTAGCGGGAGGGCCTCCTGGGGCCAACGTCCTGACTTTC. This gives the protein CASGWLLAGGPPGANVLTF.

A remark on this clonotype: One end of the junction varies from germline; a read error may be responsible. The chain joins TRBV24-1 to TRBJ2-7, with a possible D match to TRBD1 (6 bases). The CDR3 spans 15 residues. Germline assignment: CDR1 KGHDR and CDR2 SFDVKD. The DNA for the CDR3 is TGTCCCACCAGTGACCCCACTGGGGGCGACTACGAGCAGTACTTC. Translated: CPTSDPTGGDYEQYF.

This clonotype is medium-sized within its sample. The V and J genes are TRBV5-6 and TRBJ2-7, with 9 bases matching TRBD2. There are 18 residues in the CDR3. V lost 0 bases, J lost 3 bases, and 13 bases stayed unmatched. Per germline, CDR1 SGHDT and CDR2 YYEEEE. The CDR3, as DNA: TGTGCCAGCAGCTTGGTAGTACTAGCGGGCGAACGGGGCTACGAGCAGTACTTC. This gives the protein CASSLVVLAGERGYEQYF.

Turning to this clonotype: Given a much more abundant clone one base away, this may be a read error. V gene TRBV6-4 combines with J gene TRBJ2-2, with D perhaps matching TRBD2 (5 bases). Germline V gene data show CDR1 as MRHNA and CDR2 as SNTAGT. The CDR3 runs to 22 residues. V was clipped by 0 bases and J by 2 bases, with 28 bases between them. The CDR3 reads CASSDSRYSPGIARENTGELFF. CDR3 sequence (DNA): TGTGCCAGCAGTGACTCAAGATACTCCCCGGGAATAGCGAGAGAAAACACCGGGGAGCTGTTTTTT.

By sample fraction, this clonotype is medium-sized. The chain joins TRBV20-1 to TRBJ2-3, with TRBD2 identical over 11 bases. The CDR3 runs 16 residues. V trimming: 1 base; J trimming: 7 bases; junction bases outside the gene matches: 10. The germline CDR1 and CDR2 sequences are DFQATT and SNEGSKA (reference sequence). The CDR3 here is CSARVPSSGRYNTQYF. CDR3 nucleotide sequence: TGCAGTGCTAGAGTCCCCTCTAGCGGGAGGTATAATACGCAGTATTTT.

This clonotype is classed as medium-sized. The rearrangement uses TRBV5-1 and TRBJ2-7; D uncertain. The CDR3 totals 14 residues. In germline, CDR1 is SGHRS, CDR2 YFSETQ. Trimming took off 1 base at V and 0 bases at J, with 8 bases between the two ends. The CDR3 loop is CASSLTVTSYEQYF. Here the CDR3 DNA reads TGCGCCAGCAGCTTGACAGTAACCTCCTACGAGCAGTACTTC.

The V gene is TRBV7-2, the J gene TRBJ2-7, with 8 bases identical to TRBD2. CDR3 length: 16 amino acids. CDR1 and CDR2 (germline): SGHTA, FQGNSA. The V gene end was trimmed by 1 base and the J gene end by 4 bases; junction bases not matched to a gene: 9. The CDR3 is CASSLGPHSSGYEQYF. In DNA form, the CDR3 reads TGTGCCAGCAGCTTAGGACCCCACTCTAGCGGGTACGAGCAGTACTTC. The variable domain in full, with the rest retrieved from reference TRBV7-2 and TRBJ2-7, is GAGVSQSPSNKVTEKGKDVELRCDPISGHTALYWYRQSLGQGLEFLIYFQGNSAPDKSGLPSDRFSAERTGGSVSTLTIQRTQQEDSAVYLCASSLGPHSSGYEQYFGPGTRLTVT.

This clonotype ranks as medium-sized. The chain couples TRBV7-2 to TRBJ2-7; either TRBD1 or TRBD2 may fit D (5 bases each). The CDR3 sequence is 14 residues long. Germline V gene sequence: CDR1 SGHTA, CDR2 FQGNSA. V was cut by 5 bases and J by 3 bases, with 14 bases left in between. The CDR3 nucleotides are TGTGCCAGCAGCGGTCAGGGTGGACTCTACGAGCAGTACTTC. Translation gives CASSGQGGLYEQYF.